This T cell receptor beta chain was found in a study of regulatory T cells in long-lasting Graves disease. The study's findings and limits: Persistent cases of Graves' showed reduced TCR diversity relative to newly diagnosed patients. TRBV28 was favored in persistent disease, as were TRBJ1-2 and TRBJ2-5.

In its sample, this clonotype was seen a few times. Its antigen is not identified. As for time point: persistent/refractory GD, antithyroid drugs over 5 years with positive TRAb. Extracted RNA from PBMCs served as the source of the TCR library. Looked up from germline, CDR1 is LGHDT and CDR2 is YNNKEL (reference sequence). There are 13 residues in the CDR3. Trimming stripped 2 bases from V and 0 bases from J, with 5 bases between. TCR beta libraries were built with iRepertoire HTBI primers and Arm-PCR of CDR3 regions. From the multiplex PCR reads, TCRdb called clonotypes with MiXCR, one entry per CDR3 protein. Seen here are about 290,000 distinct CDR3 sequences, around 21% observed once, and the top ten hold about 56%.

The genes are TRBV3-1 and TRBJ2-7; D ambiguous. The source was peripheral blood mononuclear cells (PBMCs), collected when the disease was refractory, from a patient treated with antithyroid drugs. The receptor was isolated from a female donor with Graves disease. The CDR3 nucleotides are TGTGCCAGCAGCCAAATTAACTCCTACGAGCAGTACTTC. Its protein product is CASSQINSYEQYF.